This paragraph covers one T cell receptor beta chain sequence. The entry originates in a study of OX40 agonist ivuxolimab in advanced cancers. Study in general: Prior therapy, whether anti-PD-1, anti-PD-L1 or anti-CTLA-4, was allowed, and 40% had some.

The germline CDR1 and CDR2 sequences are SGDLS and YYNGEE. CDR3 size: 17 residues. Losses at the gene ends were 0 bases for V and 5 bases for J; bases not matched to a gene: 11. Method: immunoSEQ multiplex PCR; TCRdb's copy keeps in-frame clones and lacks some. The table shows tens of thousands of clones, with around 90% occurring only once. This specimen consisted of CD4+ or CD8+ T cells sorted from blood, obtained in a trial of the OX40 agonist ivuxolimab. The chain has TRBV9 and TRBJ2-1, with 7 bases identical to TRBD2. This TCR derives from an adult with an advanced solid tumor such as melanoma, head and neck, liver or kidney cancer. CDR3 in amino acids: CASSVAVASGQNNEQFF. In DNA, the CDR3 is TGTGCCAGCAGCGTAGCTGTGGCTAGCGGTCAAAACAATGAGCAGTTCTTC.